This T cell receptor (beta chain) was identified in a study of T-cell memory formation after mild COVID-19. With constant-segment primers, 5'RACE yielded cDNA libraries of TCR alpha and TCR beta that carried sample barcodes and UMIs. From the 5' RACE reads, TCRdb called clonotypes with MiXCR, one entry per CDR3 protein. The data hold 250,000 to 300,000 distinct CDR3 sequences, with over 15% observed a single time. Study conclusions and caveats: Pre-infection memory held some responding clones, suggesting pre-existing cross-reactive T cells responded.

Germline CDR1 SGHVS, CDR2 FQNEAQ. This CDR3 spans 14 amino acids. The V and J ends lost 8 bases and 7 bases respectively, with 20 bases between them. Concerning this clonotype: Its matching antigen is unknown.

The chain is built from TRBV7-8 and TRBJ2-5; TRBD2 might be the D (7 bases). The origin of this receptor is a man younger than 35 who had mild COVID-19 (a few samples of this study predate the infection). Cell type and time point are not known. The sample consisted of PBMCs or a T cell subset sorted from them (not recorded which). CDR3 DNA sequence: TGTGCCAGCGAATTAGGGGGGGGAAGTCGGACCCAGTACTTC. Its protein is CASELGGGSRTQYF.